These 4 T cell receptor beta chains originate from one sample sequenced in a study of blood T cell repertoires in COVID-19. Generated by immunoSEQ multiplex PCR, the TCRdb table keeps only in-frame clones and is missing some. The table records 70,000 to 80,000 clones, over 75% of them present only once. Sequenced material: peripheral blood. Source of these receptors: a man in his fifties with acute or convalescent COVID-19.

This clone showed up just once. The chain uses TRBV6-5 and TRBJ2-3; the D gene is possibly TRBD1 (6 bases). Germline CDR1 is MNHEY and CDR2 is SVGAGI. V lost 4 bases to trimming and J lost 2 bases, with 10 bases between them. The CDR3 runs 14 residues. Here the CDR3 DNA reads TGTGCCAGCAGTTGGACAGCCAACACAGATACGCAGTATTTT. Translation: CASSWTANTDTQYF.

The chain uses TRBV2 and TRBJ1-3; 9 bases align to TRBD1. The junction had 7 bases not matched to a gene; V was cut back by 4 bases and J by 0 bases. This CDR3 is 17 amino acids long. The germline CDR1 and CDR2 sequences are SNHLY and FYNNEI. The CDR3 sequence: CASSADRGLLSGNTIYF. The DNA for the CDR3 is TGTGCCAGCAGTGCGGACAGGGGCCTACTCTCTGGAAACACCATATATTTT.

In nucleotides, the CDR3 is TGCGCCAGCAGCCAAGTAGGAGGGTTCACCGGGGAGCTGTTTTTT. Amino acid sequence: CASSQVGGFTGELFF. The chain joins TRBV4-3 to TRBJ2-2, with D tentatively TRBD2 (6 bases). CDR1 LGHNA and CDR2 YSLEER come from the germline V gene. V shed 1 base and J shed 4 bases, with 10 bases lying between them. CDR3 length: 15 amino acids.

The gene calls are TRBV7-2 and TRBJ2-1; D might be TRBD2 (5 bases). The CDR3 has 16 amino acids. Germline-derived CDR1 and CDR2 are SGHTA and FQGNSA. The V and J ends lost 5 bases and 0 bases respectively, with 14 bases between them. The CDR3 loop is CASSHPRESSYNEQFF. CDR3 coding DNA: TGTGCCAGCAGCCATCCAAGGGAGAGCTCCTACAATGAGCAGTTCTTC.